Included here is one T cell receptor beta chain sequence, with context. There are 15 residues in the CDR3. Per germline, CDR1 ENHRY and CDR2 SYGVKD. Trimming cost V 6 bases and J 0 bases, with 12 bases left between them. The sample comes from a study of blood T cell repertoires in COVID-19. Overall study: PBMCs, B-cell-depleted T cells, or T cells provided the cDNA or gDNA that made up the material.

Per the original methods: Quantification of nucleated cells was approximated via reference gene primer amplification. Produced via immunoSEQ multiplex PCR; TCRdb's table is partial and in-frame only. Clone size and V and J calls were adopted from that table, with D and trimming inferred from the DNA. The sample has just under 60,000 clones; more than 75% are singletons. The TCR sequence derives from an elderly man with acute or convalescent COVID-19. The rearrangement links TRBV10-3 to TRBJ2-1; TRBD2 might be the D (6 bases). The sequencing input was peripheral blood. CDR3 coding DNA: TGTGCCATCAGGTGGGACTCAAGCTCCTACAATGAGCAGTTCTTC. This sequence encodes CAIRWDSSSYNEQFF.